This TCR beta chain was captured by sequencing in a study of neoadjuvant anti-PD-1 for oral cavity cancer. This CDR3 spans 13 amino acids. V lost 2 bases to trimming and J lost 2 bases, with 5 bases between them. Germline V gives CDR1 SGHNT, CDR2 YYREEE (reference sequence). This clone was counted once. TCRdb's table, derived via immunoSEQ multiplex PCR, lists solely in-frame clones and lacks some. The table shows 55,000 to 75,000 clones, with 86% occurring only once. Stated time point: after neoadjuvant nivolumab, at surgical resection. Analysis of PBMCs was direct, with no culture step. Sample: PBMCs, taken after nivolumab (anti-PD-1) treatment. The chain has TRBV5-4 and TRBJ1-3; D is ambiguous. This TCR derives from a person aged 40-85 years with oral cavity squamous cell carcinoma. The CDR3 sequence: CASSLDPGNTIYF. The CDR3 DNA follows: TGTGCCAGCAGCTTAGACCCTGGAAACACCATATATTTT.